Below, one TCR beta chain is given with its context. This sample stems from a study of blood T cell repertoires in COVID-19. The method was immunoSEQ multiplex PCR; TCRdb's version includes in-frame clones alone and lacks a portion of them. The repertoire holds some 350,000 clones, with more than 75% as singletons. Germline-derived CDR1 and CDR2 are MGHRA and YSYEKL. The CDR3 extends over 17 amino acids. V was trimmed by 2 bases and J by 0 bases, leaving 13 bases between them. Sequenced input: peripheral blood. The sequence came from a young woman who had recovered from COVID-19. The gene calls are TRBV4-1 and TRBJ2-2; D is possibly TRBD2 (6 bases). CDR3 DNA sequence: TGCGCCAGCAGCCAATCTCATAGCGGAGCGAACACCGGGGAGCTGTTTTTT. Its translation is CASSQSHSGANTGELFF.